The clone carrying this TCR beta chain is a singleton in its sample. What it binds is not known. This entry is derived from a study of T cell responses to AZD1222 COVID-19 vaccine. General study points: Scientists sampled the repertoires only once the peak T cell response had passed.

Profiled with immunoSEQ multiplex PCR; TCRdb holds only in-frame clones, not every one. Here the sample spans roughly 100,000 clones, 80% to 95% being singletons. From germline, CDR1 is MNHEY and CDR2 SMNVEV (reference sequence). CDR3 length equals 15 residues. The V gene end was trimmed by 1 base and the J gene end by 5 bases; junction bases not matched to a gene: 0. The clonotype was recovered from an adult who received the AZD1222 COVID-19 vaccine. The specimen comprised peripheral blood, sampled 28 days after the second AZD1222 dose. The chain joins TRBV27 to TRBJ2-7; 15 positions agree with TRBD2. The CDR3 nucleotides are TGTGCCAGCAGTTTATGGACTAGCGGGAGGGACGAGCAGTACTTC. Translating it yields CASSLWTSGRDEQYF.